The clone carrying this TCR beta chain was picked up a small number of times. This sample is drawn from a study of patients and donors after allogeneic stem cell transplantation. The CDR3 contains 15 residues. V gave up 4 bases and J gave up 5 bases; unmatched junction bases: 4. Germline V gene lookup returns CDR1 MNHEY and CDR2 SVGEGT. TCRdb independently ran MiXCR on the RT-PCR reads; one entry per CDR3 protein. Counted here are 920,000 or so distinct CDR3 sequences, 18% occurring once; the ten biggest clones make up 5.5% to 6.5%. The TCR comes from a human donor who was either an allogeneic HSCT recipient or a stem cell or donor lymphocyte infusion donor (not recorded which). It is not recorded whose cells these are; they may come from a transplant donor. The specimen was blood, either unsorted or a sorted T cell fraction (not recorded which). This chain links TRBV6-2 or TRBV6-3 with TRBJ2-1; 11 bases are a match to TRBD1. CDR3: CASSFWDRGDNEQFF. The CDR3 nucleotides read TGTGCCAGCAGTTTTTGGGACAGGGGGGACAATGAGCAGTTCTTC.